These 26 T cell receptor beta chains originate from one sample sequenced in a study of T cell clones after liver transplantation (dated by TCRdb to between 2017 and 2020). The library was produced with the immunoSEQ multiplex PCR assay. Sourced from immuneACCESS, this table was stored by TCRdb with only in-frame sequences that have V and J called. A share of the clones is absent; for the studies checked, an unresolved V gene accounts for under half, and the remainder has no known explanation. The sample table lists 55,000 to 80,000 clones, more than 90% of them with a count of one. Less than 3.5% of the sample is in the top ten clones. The time point label on this specimen signifies: pre-transplant. Sequenced material: CD4+ T cells from blood, taken before liver transplant. The receptors stem from a human donor who received a liver transplant.

This sequence joins TRBV6-1 and TRBJ1-1, with unresolved D. Trimming removed 5 bases from V and 11 bases from J, with 12 bases in between. CDR3 length: 11 amino acids. Germline V CDR1 and CDR2: MNHNS, SASEGT. The CDR3 loop reads CASSWPSGAFF. The CDR3 region has the DNA TGTGCCAGCAGTTGGCCCAGCGGGGCTTTCTTT.

V is TRBV6-1 and J is TRBJ2-3, with unresolved D. Per germline, CDR1 MNHNS and CDR2 SASEGT. V was trimmed by 3 bases and J by 2 bases, leaving 9 bases between them. The length of the CDR3 is 14 residues. The CDR3 coding sequence is TGTGCCAGCAGTGATCACAGACTCACAGATACGCAGTATTTT. Translated, it gives CASSDHRLTDTQYF.

J is TRBJ2-3 and V is TRBV7-8; 9 bases map to TRBD2. The CDR3 runs 15 residues. Germline-derived CDR1 and CDR2 are SGHVS and FQNEAQ. V was pared by 5 bases and J by 1 base, with 4 bases of the junction left unmatched. The CDR3 reads CASSPRTSGTDTQYF. The CDR3 nucleotides are TGTGCCAGCAGCCCACGGACTAGCGGCACAGATACGCAGTATTTT.

This clone was detected only a few times. The chain has TRBV14 and TRBJ1-1; D ambiguous. The CDR3 has 14 amino acids. Per germline, CDR1 SGHDN and CDR2 FVKESK. Trimming took 4 bases from V and 4 from J, leaving 13 bases between them. CDR3 bases: TGTGCCAGCAGCCTCGCCCCGGGCGTCACTGAAGCTTTCTTT. Translating gives CASSLAPGVTEAFF.

V usage is TRBV18 and J usage is TRBJ1-5; no definite D call. The V and J ends lost 5 bases and 2 bases respectively, with 13 bases between them. Germline V gives CDR1 KGHSH, CDR2 LQKENI. The CDR3 contains 15 residues. CDR3 nucleotides: TGTGCCAGCTCAGCGGGCTGGAAAGGCAATCAGCCCCAGCATTTT. It yields the protein CASSAGWKGNQPQHF.

The J gene is TRBJ2-5, the V gene TRBV7-2, with D possibly TRBD1 on 5 matching bases. The germline V gene has CDR1 SGHTA and CDR2 FQGNSA. The V and J ends lost 4 bases and 3 bases respectively, with 15 bases between them. The CDR3 runs to 15 residues. The CDR3 coding sequence is TGTGCCAGCAGCTCTACGGGCAGGGTTGAAGAGACCCAGTACTTC. Protein: CASSSTGRVEETQYF.

The chain links TRBV5-1 to TRBJ1-1, with D unresolved. The CDR3 runs 13 residues. V was pared by 1 base and J by 7 bases, with 11 bases between. Germline assignment: CDR1 SGHRS and CDR2 YFSETQ. The CDR3 nucleotides are TGCGCCAGCAGCTTGTCCGGTGACGGTGAAGCTTTCTTT. Encoded protein: CASSLSGDGEAFF.

This clone was observed a handful of times. The J gene is TRBJ2-2, the V gene TRBV7-9; 10 nucleotides agree with TRBD1. This CDR3 has 18 residues. V trimming: 5 bases; J trimming: 7 bases; junction bases outside the gene matches: 16. CDR1 is SEHNR and CDR2 is FQNEAQ in the germline V gene (reference sequence). This CDR3 reads CASSPPSPGTGVGGELFF. In DNA form, the CDR3 reads TGTGCCAGCAGCCCCCCCAGTCCAGGGACAGGGGTTGGCGGGGAGCTGTTTTTT.

The chain has TRBV25-1 and TRBJ1-2, with D tentatively TRBD1 (5 bases). V lost 4 bases to trimming and J lost 7 bases, with 10 bases between them. This CDR3 is built from 12 residues. Germline CDR1 is MGHDK and CDR2 is SYGVNS. For the CDR3, the DNA is TGTGCCAGCAGTGCGTACGGGGCTGGCTACACCTTC. It yields the protein CASSAYGAGYTF.

This rearrangement joins TRBV5-1 to TRBJ2-3; TRBD2 matches 12 bases. V dropped 0 bases and J dropped 4; count of bases not matched to a gene: 6. The CDR3 runs 17 residues. Germline CDR1 and CDR2: SGHRS and YFSETQ. The CDR3: CASSLAATSGSADTQYF. The CDR3 DNA reads TGCGCCAGCAGCTTGGCCGCGACTAGCGGGAGCGCAGATACGCAGTATTTT.

In DNA, the CDR3 is TGTGCCAGCTCACGAGAGTTTGGGAATCAGCACATTCAGTACTTC. Translating it yields CASSREFGNQHIQYF. The chain combines TRBV18 with TRBJ2-4; D is ambiguous. Looked up from germline, CDR1 is KGHSH and CDR2 is LQKENI. This CDR3 is 15 amino acids long. V lost 4 bases and J lost 8, with 18 bases in between.

This chain joins TRBV11-1 and TRBJ2-1; TRBD2 agrees at 10 bases. This CDR3 region has 17 residues. Germline V lookup: CDR1 SGHAT, CDR2 FQDESV (reference sequence). V lost 1 base and J lost 2; bases outside the gene matches: 5. The CDR3 loop is CASSLVTSGKAYNEQFF. In DNA form, the CDR3 reads TGTGCCAGCAGCTTAGTAACTAGCGGGAAAGCCTACAATGAGCAGTTCTTC. Full variable domain (rest looked up from reference TRBV11-1 and TRBJ2-1): EAEVAQSPRYKITEKSQAVAFWCDPISGHATLYWYRQILGQGPELLVQFQDESVVDDSQLPKDRFSAERLKGVDSTLKIQPAELGDSAMYLCASSLVTSGKAYNEQFFGPGTRLTVL.

The V call is TRBV7-3, the J call TRBJ1-1; D unresolved. V was clipped by 2 bases and J by 1 base, with 5 bases between them. The CDR3 totals 13 residues. The germline V gene has CDR1 SGHTA and CDR2 FQGTGA. The CDR3 region has the DNA TGTGCCAGCAGCTTAGATAAGAACACTGAAGCTTTCTTT. As protein: CASSLDKNTEAFF.

This clone was counted once. This sequence joins TRBV18 and TRBJ1-2, with TRBD1 as a possible D gene (5 bases). Germline V gene data show CDR1 as KGHSH and CDR2 as LQKENI. This CDR3 region has 13 residues. Trimming took 3 bases from V and 4 from J, leaving 9 bases between them. CDR3: CASSPEGAYGYTF. CDR3 sequence (DNA): TGTGCCAGCTCACCCGAAGGGGCCTATGGCTACACCTTC.

The chain employs TRBV28 and TRBJ2-2, with 10 bases aligning to TRBD2. J was trimmed by 5 bases and V by 6 bases; bases with no gene match: 6. The CDR3 totals 15 residues. Germline loops: CDR1 MDHEN, CDR2 SYDVKM. The CDR3 DNA reads as TGTGCCAGCAGAATTAGCGGGGGGCGGACCGGGGAGCTGTTTTTT. It is translated as CASRISGGRTGELFF.

The chain recombines TRBV5-1 with TRBJ2-1, with D unresolved. Germline loops: CDR1 SGHRS, CDR2 YFSETQ. V lost 1 base, J lost 6 bases, and 11 bases lay in between. This CDR3 is 14 amino acids long. CDR3 sequence (DNA): TGCGCCAGCAGCTTGAGCAACACGGGCAATGAGCAGTTCTTC. It specifies CASSLSNTGNEQFF. Variable domain in full (rest from reference TRBV5-1 and TRBJ2-1): KAGVTQTPRYLIKTRGQQVTLSCSPISGHRSVSWYQQTPGQGLQFLFEYFSETQRNKGNFPGRFSGRQFSNSRSEMNVSTLELGDSALYLCASSLSNTGNEQFFGPGTRLTVL.

The rearrangement joins TRBV9 to TRBJ2-5; 11 bases agree with TRBD1. V was clipped by 3 bases and J by 5 bases; unmatched bases: 6. Germline CDR1 and CDR2: SGDLS and YYNGEE. The CDR3 is made up of 15 amino acids. The CDR3 loop is CASSAQGQGGETQYF. As DNA, the CDR3 is TGTGCCAGCAGCGCCCAGGGACAGGGGGGGGAGACCCAGTACTTC.

The V and J genes are TRBV9 and TRBJ2-2, with a tentative D call TRBD2 (5 bases). V was pared by 0 bases and J by 1 base, with 7 bases between. Germline values: CDR1 SGDLS, CDR2 YYNGEE. CDR3 length equals 15 residues. This chain's CDR3 is CASSVASMNTGELFF. DNA for the CDR3: TGTGCCAGCAGCGTAGCTAGCATGAACACCGGGGAGCTGTTTTTT.

The J gene is TRBJ2-3, the V gene TRBV11-2; TRBD1 aligns across 12 bases. The length of the CDR3 is 17 residues. Unmatched junction bases numbered 10, after V lost 7 bases and J lost 2 bases. Germline V gives CDR1 SGHAT, CDR2 FQNNGV. DNA of the CDR3: TGTGCCAGCACCCCAGGGGACAGGGGGCTTTACACAGATACGCAGTATTTT. Amino acids: CASTPGDRGLYTDTQYF.

This clone has just one count. The chain uses TRBV29-1 and TRBJ2-7; D ambiguous. This CDR3 contains 13 residues. CDR1 is SQVTM and CDR2 is ANQGSEA in the germline V gene. V shed 5 bases and J shed 2 bases, with 13 bases lying between them. The CDR3 nucleotides are TGCAGCGTTAAATTTGTAGCTACCTACGAGCAGTACTTC. Protein: CSVKFVATYEQYF.

The chain carries TRBV6-1 and TRBJ2-3; D ambiguous. This CDR3 is built from 14 residues. The germline gives CDR1 MNHNS, CDR2 SASEGT. V lost 7 bases and J lost 6, with 17 bases in between. The DNA of the CDR3 is TGTGCCAGCAATCTCGAGGCCTTTTCGGATACGCAGTATTTT. It translates to CASNLEAFSDTQYF.

The chain uses TRBV5-1 and TRBJ1-4, with 7 nucleotides matching TRBD1. The germline CDR1 and CDR2 sequences are SGHRS and YFSETQ. The CDR3 contains 14 residues. With 4 bases clipped from V and 8 bases from J, the junction kept 8 bases outside the gene matches. CDR3 in amino acids: CASSLQGRVEKLFF. DNA for the CDR3: TGCGCCAGCAGCCTACAGGGGAGAGTAGAAAAACTGTTTTTT.

The genes are TRBV5-1 and TRBJ2-7, with D possibly matching TRBD2 (6 bases). Germline CDR1 and CDR2: SGHRS and YFSETQ. V was shortened by 5 bases and J by 4 bases, with 13 bases between the two germline ends. This CDR3 has 13 residues. In DNA form, the CDR3 reads TGCGCCAGCAGATACGGAGGGCAATACGAGCAGTACTTC. Its translation is CASRYGGQYEQYF.

The chain uses TRBV19 and TRBJ1-5; the D gene is possibly TRBD1 (6 bases). The V end was cut by 5 bases, the J end by 4 bases, with 9 bases between. Germline CDR1 LNHDA, CDR2 SQIVND (reference sequence). The CDR3 runs 13 residues. The DNA for the CDR3 is TGTGCCAGTAGTCTGGACAGAAATCAGCCCCAGCATTTT. It codes for CASSLDRNQPQHF.

The CDR3 reads CASTAGGAVWFF. DNA for the CDR3: TGTGCCAGCACAGCGGGAGGGGCCGTTTGGTTCTTC. The chain has TRBV2 and TRBJ2-1, with TRBD2 matching 10 bases. This CDR3 is built from 12 residues. J lost 15 bases, V lost 7 bases, and 9 bases had no gene match. Germline V gene sequence: CDR1 SNHLY, CDR2 FYNNEI.

The chain links TRBV5-1 to TRBJ2-3; 9 nucleotides line up with TRBD1. CDR3 size: 15 residues. The germline gives CDR1 SGHRS, CDR2 YFSETQ. J was trimmed by 2 bases and V by 3 bases; bases with no gene match: 4. The CDR3 loop reads CASSSGQGNTDTQYF. The CDR3 DNA is TGCGCCAGCAGCTCGGGACAGGGCAACACAGATACGCAGTATTTT.